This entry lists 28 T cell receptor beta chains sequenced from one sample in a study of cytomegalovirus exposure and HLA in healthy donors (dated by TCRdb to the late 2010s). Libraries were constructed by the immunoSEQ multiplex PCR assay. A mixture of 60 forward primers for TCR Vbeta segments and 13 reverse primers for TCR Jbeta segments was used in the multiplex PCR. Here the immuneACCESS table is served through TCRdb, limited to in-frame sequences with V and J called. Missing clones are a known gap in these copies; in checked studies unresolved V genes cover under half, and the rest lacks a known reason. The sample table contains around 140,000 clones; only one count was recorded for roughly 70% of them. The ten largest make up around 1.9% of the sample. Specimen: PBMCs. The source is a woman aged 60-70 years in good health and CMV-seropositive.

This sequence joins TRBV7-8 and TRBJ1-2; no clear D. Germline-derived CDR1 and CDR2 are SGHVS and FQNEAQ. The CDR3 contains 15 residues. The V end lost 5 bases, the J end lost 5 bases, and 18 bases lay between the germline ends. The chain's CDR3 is CASSPPGSGRYGYTF. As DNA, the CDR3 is TGTGCCAGCAGCCCCCCAGGTTCCGGTCGATATGGCTACACCTTC. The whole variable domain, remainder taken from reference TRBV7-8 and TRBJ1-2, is GAGVSQSPRYKVAKRGQDVALRCDPISGHVSLFWYQQALGQGPEFLTYFQNEAQLDKSGLPSDRFFAERPEGSVSTLKIQRTQQEDSAVYLCASSPPGSGRYGYTFGSGTRLTVV.

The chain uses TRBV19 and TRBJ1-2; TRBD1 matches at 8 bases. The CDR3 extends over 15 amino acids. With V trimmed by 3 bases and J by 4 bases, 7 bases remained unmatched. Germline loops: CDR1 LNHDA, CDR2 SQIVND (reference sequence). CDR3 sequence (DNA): TGTGCCAGTAGTATGGCGGACAGGGAGAGCTATGGCTACACCTTC. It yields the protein CASSMADRESYGYTF. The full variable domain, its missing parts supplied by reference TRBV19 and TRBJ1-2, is DGGITQSPKYLFRKEGQNVTLSCEQNLNHDAMYWYRQDPGQGLRLIYYSQIVNDFQKGDIAEGYSVSREKKESFPLTVTSAQKNPTAFYLCASSMADRESYGYTFGSGTRLTVV.

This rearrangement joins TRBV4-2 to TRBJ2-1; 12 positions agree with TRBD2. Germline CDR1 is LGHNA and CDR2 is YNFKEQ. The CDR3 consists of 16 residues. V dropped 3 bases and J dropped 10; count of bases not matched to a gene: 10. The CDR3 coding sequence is TGTGCCAGCAGCCAGGGACCGGGACTAGCGGGCGAAGAGCAGTTCTTC. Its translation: CASSQGPGLAGEEQFF.

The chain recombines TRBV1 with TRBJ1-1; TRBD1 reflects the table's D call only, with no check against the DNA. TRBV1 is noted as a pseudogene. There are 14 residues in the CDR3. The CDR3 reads CTSSQDGRVTEAFF. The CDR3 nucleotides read TGCACCAGCAGCCAAGATGGCAGGGTAACTGAAGCTTTCTTT.

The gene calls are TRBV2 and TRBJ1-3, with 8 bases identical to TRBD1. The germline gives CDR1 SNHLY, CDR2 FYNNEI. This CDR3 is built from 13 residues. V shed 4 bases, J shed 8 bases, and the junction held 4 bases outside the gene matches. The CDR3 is CASSGQGIDTIYF. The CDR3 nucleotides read TGTGCCAGCAGTGGACAGGGGATAGACACCATATATTTT. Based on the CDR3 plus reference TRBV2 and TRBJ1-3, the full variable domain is EPEVTQTPSHQVTQMGQEVILRCVPISNHLYFYWYRQILGQKVEFLVSFYNNEISEKSEIFDDQFSVERPDGSNFTLKIRSTKLEDSAMYFCASSGQGIDTIYFGEGSWLTVV.

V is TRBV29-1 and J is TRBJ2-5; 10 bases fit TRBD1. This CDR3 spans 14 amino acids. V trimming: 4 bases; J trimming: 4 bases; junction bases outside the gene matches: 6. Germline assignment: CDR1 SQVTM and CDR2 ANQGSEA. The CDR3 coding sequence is TGCAGCGTTGTGGACAGGGGGATTGGAGAGACCCAGTACTTC. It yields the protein CSVVDRGIGETQYF.

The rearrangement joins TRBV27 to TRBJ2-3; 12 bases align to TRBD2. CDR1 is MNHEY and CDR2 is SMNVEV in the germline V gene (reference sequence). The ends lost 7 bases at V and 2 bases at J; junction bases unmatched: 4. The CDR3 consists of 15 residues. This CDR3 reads CASMGLAGTTDTQYF. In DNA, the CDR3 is TGTGCCAGCATGGGACTAGCGGGTACCACAGATACGCAGTATTTT.

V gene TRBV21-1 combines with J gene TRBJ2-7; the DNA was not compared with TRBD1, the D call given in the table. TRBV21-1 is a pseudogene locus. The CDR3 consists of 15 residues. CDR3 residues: CASHPGDNSTYEQYF. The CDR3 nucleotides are TGTGCCAGCCACCCCGGGGACAATTCTACCTACGAGCAGTACTTC.

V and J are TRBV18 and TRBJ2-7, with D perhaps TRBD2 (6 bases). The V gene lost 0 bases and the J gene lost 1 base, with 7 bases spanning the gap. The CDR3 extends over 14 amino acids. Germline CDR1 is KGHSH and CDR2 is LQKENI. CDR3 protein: CASSPPGGSYEQYF. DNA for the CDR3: TGTGCCAGCTCACCACCGGGGGGATCCTACGAGCAGTACTTC.

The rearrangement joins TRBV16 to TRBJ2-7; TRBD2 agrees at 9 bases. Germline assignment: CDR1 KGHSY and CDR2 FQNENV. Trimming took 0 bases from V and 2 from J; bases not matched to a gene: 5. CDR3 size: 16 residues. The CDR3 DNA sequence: TGTGCCAGCAGCCAATCGAGCGGGAGGCTTCCCTACGAGCAGTACTTC. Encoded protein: CASSQSSGRLPYEQYF.

CDR3 sequence (DNA): TGTGCCAGCAGTTTTCAGTATGCGGGGATAGAGCAGTACTTC. Residues: CASSFQYAGIEQYF. The chain joins TRBV28 to TRBJ2-7; TRBD2 might be the D (6 bases). From germline, CDR1 is MDHEN and CDR2 SYDVKM. The CDR3 is 14 residues long. Trimming took off 3 bases at V and 7 bases at J, with 16 bases between the two ends. Looking up the rest from reference TRBV28 and TRBJ2-7 gives the full variable domain: DVKVTQSSRYLVKRTGEKVFLECVQDMDHENMFWYRQDPGLGLRLIYFSYDVKMKEKGDIPEGYSVSREKKERFSLILESASTNQTSMYLCASSFQYAGIEQYFGPGTRLTVT.

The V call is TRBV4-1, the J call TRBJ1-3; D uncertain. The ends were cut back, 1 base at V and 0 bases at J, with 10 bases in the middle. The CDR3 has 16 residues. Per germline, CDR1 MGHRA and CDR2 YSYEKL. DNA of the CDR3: TGCGCCAGCAGCCAAGGCCACAGCTTCTCTGGAAACACCATATATTTT. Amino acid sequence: CASSQGHSFSGNTIYF.

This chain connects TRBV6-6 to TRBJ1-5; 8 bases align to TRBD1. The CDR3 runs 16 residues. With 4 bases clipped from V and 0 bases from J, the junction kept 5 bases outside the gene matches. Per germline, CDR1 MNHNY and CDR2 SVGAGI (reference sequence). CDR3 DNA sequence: TGTGCCAGCAGTTGGGGGACAGGTTATAGCAATCAGCCCCAGCATTTT. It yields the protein CASSWGTGYSNQPQHF.

The CDR3 loop is CASSGTIQGEAFF. CDR3 coding DNA: TGTGCCAGCAGTGGGACGATTCAGGGTGAAGCTTTCTTT. V and J are TRBV2 and TRBJ1-1, with a weak D call TRBD1 (5 bases). The CDR3 totals 13 residues. Germline lookup yields CDR1 SNHLY and CDR2 FYNNEI. Trimming took 4 bases from V and 7 from J, leaving 13 bases between them.

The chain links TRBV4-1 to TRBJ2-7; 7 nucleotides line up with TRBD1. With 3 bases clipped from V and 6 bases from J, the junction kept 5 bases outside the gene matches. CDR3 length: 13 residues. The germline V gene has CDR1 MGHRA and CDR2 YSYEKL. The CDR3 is CASSQAQGSEQYF. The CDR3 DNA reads TGCGCCAGCAGCCAGGCACAGGGGAGCGAGCAGTACTTC.

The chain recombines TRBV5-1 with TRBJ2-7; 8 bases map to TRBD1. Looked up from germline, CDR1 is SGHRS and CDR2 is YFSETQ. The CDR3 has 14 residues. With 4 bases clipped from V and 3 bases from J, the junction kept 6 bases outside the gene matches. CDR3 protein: CASSPTGQGYEQYF. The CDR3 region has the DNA TGCGCCAGCAGCCCAACCGGACAGGGCTACGAGCAGTACTTC.

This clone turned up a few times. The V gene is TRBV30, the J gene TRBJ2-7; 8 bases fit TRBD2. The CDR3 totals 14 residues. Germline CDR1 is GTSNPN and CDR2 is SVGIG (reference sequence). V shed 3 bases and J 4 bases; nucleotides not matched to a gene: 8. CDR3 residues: CAWSPGRGVYEQYF. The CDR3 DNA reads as TGTGCCTGGAGCCCCGGGAGGGGCGTTTACGAGCAGTACTTC. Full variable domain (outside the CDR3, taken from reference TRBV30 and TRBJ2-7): SQTIHQWPATLVQPVGSPLSLECTVEGTSNPNLYWYRQAAGRGLQLLFYSVGIGQISSEVPQNLSASRPQDRQFILSSKKLLLSDSGFYLCAWSPGRGVYEQYFGPGTRLTVT.

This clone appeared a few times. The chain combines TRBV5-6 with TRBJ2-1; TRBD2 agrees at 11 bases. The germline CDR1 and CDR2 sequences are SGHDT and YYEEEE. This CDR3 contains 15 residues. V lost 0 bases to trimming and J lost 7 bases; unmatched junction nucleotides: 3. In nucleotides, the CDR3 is TGTGCCAGCAGCTTGGCCCTAGCGGGAGGAAATGAGCAGTTCTTC. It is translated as CASSLALAGGNEQFF.

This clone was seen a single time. Written as DNA, the CDR3 is TGTGCCAGCAGCTTTGGGAGGACAGGGGTGAGGGAGCAGTACTTC. Amino acid sequence: CASSFGRTGVREQYF. The rearrangement uses TRBV5-6 and TRBJ2-5; 9 positions agree with TRBD1. The trim removed 2 bases at V and 11 bases at J, leaving 13 bases unmatched. Germline CDR1 is SGHDT and CDR2 is YYEEEE. This CDR3 is 15 amino acids long.

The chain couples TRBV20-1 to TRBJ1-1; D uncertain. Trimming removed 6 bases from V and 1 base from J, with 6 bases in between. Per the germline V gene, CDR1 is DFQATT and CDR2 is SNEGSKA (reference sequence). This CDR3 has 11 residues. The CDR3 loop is CSAERNTEAFF. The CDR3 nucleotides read TGCAGTGCGGAGAGGAACACTGAAGCTTTCTTT.

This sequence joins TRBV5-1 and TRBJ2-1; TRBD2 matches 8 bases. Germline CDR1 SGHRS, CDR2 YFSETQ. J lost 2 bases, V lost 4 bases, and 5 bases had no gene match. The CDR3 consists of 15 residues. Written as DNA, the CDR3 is TGCGCCAGCAGCCAAGCGGGGGAAACCTACAATGAGCAGTTCTTC. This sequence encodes CASSQAGETYNEQFF.

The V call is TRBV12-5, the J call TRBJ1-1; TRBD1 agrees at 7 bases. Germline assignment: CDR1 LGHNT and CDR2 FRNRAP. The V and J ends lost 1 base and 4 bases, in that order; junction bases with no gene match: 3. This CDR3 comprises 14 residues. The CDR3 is CASGLAPGGTEAFF. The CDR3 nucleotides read TGTGCTAGTGGTTTGGCCCCAGGGGGCACTGAAGCTTTCTTT.

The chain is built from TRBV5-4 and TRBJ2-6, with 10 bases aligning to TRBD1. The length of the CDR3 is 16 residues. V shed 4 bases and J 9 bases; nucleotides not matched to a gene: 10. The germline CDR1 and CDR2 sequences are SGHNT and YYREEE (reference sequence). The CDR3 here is CASSQLGTGDYNVLTF. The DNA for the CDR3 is TGTGCCAGCAGCCAACTCGGGACAGGGGATTACAACGTCCTGACTTTC.

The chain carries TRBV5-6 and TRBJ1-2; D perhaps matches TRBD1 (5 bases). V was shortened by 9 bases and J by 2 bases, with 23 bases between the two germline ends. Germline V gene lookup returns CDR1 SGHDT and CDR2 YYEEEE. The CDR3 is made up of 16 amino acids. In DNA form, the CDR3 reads TGTGCCACCACGGGGGACGCAGGGTCCCTCAACTATGGCTACACCTTC. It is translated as CATTGDAGSLNYGYTF.

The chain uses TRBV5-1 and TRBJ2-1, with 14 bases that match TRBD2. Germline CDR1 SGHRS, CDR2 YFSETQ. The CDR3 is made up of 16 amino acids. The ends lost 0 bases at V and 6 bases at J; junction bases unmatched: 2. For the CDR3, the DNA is TGCGCCAGCAGCTTGGGGGGACTAGCGGGAGTCAATGAGCAGTTCTTC. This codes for CASSLGGLAGVNEQFF.

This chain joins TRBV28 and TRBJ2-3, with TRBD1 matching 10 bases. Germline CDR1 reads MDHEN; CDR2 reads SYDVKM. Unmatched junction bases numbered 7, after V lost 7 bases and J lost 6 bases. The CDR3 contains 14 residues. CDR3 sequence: CASTYPGQGDTQYF. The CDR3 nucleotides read TGTGCCAGCACCTACCCGGGACAGGGGGATACGCAGTATTTT.

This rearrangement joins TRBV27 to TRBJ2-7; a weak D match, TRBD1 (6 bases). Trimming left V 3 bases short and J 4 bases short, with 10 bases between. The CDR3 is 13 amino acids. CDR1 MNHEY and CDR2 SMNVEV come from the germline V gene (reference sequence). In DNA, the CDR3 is TGTGCCAGCAGTTTCAGGGGCCCGTACGAGCAGTACTTC. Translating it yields CASSFRGPYEQYF.

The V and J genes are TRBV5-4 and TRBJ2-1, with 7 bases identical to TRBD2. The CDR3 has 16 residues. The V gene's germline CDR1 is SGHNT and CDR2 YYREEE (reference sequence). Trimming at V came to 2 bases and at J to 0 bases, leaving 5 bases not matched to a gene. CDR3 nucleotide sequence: TGTGCCAGCAGCTTACATGGGGGGGGCTCCTACAATGAGCAGTTCTTC. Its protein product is CASSLHGGGSYNEQFF.